This record concerns one T cell receptor (beta chain) sequence. Its specificity is unknown. Libraries were prepared by immunoSEQ multiplex PCR; TCRdb keeps only in-frame clonotypes and omits some of them. This sample has 78,000 or so clones; around nine tenths occur once, and the top ten carry 7.5% to 8.5%. This CDR3 has 12 amino acids. Germline V lookup: CDR1 MNHEY, CDR2 SVGAGI. V was trimmed by 5 bases and J by 7 bases, leaving 12 bases between them. The sample is drawn from a study of graft-versus-host responses after intestinal transplantation. Sequenced material: unstimulated CD8+ T cells sorted from spleen or lymph node cells, taken before transplant. The clonotype comes from a human donor who was the organ donor for an intestinal transplant. The gene calls are TRBV6-5 and TRBJ2-7, with D unresolved. This chain's CDR3 is CASSEGLVEQYF. The CDR3 coding sequence is TGTGCCAGCAGTGAAGGTCTAGTTGAGCAGTACTTC.